What follows are 24 T cell receptor beta chains derived from one specimen sequenced in a study of shared clonotypes between healthy human individuals. CD8 cells classed as naive were CD45RO-negative and positively selected for CCR7, excluding terminally differentiated effector memory CD45RA+ cells. Data came from immunoSEQ multiplex PCR; TCRdb stores just in-frame clones and leaves some out. The sample has about 2.2 million clones; roughly 95% are singletons. Input material: naive CD8+ T cells from PBMCs. These receptors all come from a man in his late teens or twenties in good health. Some clones in this sample may be carry-over from other donors' samples.

The table lists this clone with a count of one. This sequence joins TRBV5-1 and TRBJ2-3; 10 positions agree with TRBD2. The CDR3 sequence is 16 residues long. From germline, CDR1 is SGHRS and CDR2 YFSETQ. J was trimmed by 6 bases and V by 5 bases; bases with no gene match: 12. CDR3 bases: TGCGCCAGCAGTCCCGCGGATAGCGGGAGGATCGATACGCAGTATTTT. Protein product: CASSPADSGRIDTQYF.

The chain combines TRBV6-6 with TRBJ2-2; TRBD2 agrees at 8 bases. With 2 bases clipped from V and 6 bases from J, the junction kept 5 bases outside the gene matches. CDR3 length: 15 residues. Germline V gives CDR1 MNHNY, CDR2 SVGAGI (reference sequence). This chain's CDR3 is CASSYGLAFPGELFF. CDR3 bases: TGTGCCAGCAGTTACGGACTAGCTTTTCCCGGGGAGCTGTTTTTT.

The V gene is TRBV5-6, the J gene TRBJ1-1; 12 bases align to TRBD1. The CDR3 loop spans 15 amino acids. V shed 4 bases, J shed 7 bases, and the junction held 8 bases outside the gene matches. Per germline, CDR1 SGHDT and CDR2 YYEEEE. The CDR3, as DNA: TGTGCCAGCAGCCCGCCGGGACAGGGGGCGGTTGAAGCTTTCTTT. Protein: CASSPPGQGAVEAFF.

V and J are TRBV28 and TRBJ1-5, with D perhaps TRBD1 (5 bases). The germline CDR1 and CDR2 sequences are MDHEN and SYDVKM. The CDR3 sequence is 14 residues long. Trimming cost V 1 base and J 4 bases, with 8 bases left between them. CDR3 in DNA: TGTGCCAGCAGTTTATCAGGGTTTAATCAGCCCCAGCATTTT. It yields the protein CASSLSGFNQPQHF.

The V call is TRBV7-2, the J call TRBJ1-1; D is uncertain. The CDR3 is made up of 14 amino acids. Germline assignment: CDR1 SGHTA and CDR2 FQGNSA. V was pared by 4 bases and J by 5 bases, with 14 bases between. For the CDR3, the DNA is TGTGCCAGCAGCTCCAGTGGGTGGGGAACTGAAGCTTTCTTT. Translated: CASSSSGWGTEAFF. Full variable domain (rest looked up from reference TRBV7-2 and TRBJ1-1): GAGVSQSPSNKVTEKGKDVELRCDPISGHTALYWYRQSLGQGLEFLIYFQGNSAPDKSGLPSDRFSAERTGGSVSTLTIQRTQQEDSAVYLCASSSSGWGTEAFFGQGTRLTVV.

The chain employs TRBV11-2 and TRBJ2-1; 10 positions match TRBD2. Germline trimming cut 4 bases from V and 9 bases from J; bases unmatched to any gene: 9. The CDR3 is made up of 15 amino acids. From germline, CDR1 is SGHAT and CDR2 FQNNGV. This CDR3 reads CASSYRGLAVFEQFF. CDR3 nucleotides: TGTGCCAGCAGCTACCGCGGACTAGCGGTTTTTGAGCAGTTCTTC.

The chain employs TRBV9 and TRBJ2-3; either TRBD1 or TRBD2 may supply D (7 bases each). V was trimmed by 0 bases and J by 2 bases, leaving 13 bases between them. Germline V CDR1 and CDR2: SGDLS, YYNGEE. This CDR3 region has 16 residues. DNA of the CDR3: TGTGCCAGCAGCGTAGGGGAGGGACAGTACACAGATACGCAGTATTTT. This gives the protein CASSVGEGQYTDTQYF. The entire variable domain, with the rest obtained from reference TRBV9 and TRBJ2-3, is as follows: DSGVTQTPKHLITATGQRVTLRCSPRSGDLSVYWYQQSLDQGLQFLIQYYNGEERAKGNILERFSAQQFPDLHSELNLSSLELGDSALYFCASSVGEGQYTDTQYFGPGTRLTVL.

The chain is built from TRBV9 and TRBJ2-3, with 7 positions matching TRBD1. The CDR3 is 12 amino acids. Germline V gene sequence: CDR1 SGDLS, CDR2 YYNGEE. Trimming took 3 bases from V and 8 from J; bases not matched to a gene: 3. The CDR3 DNA reads TGTGCCAGCAGCGCCCGGGACAGTACGCAGTATTTT. It encodes CASSARDSTQYF.

This sequence joins TRBV10-3 and TRBJ2-7; D is possibly TRBD2 (6 bases). CDR1 ENHRY and CDR2 SYGVKD come from the germline V gene. This CDR3 region has 16 residues. V gave up 3 bases and J gave up 6 bases, with 21 bases separating them. The CDR3 spells CAISDAPTSLSPEQYF. The CDR3 nucleotides are TGTGCCATCAGTGATGCCCCGACTAGTCTTTCCCCCGAGCAGTACTTC.

This chain links TRBV28 with TRBJ2-1, with D unresolved. Per germline, CDR1 MDHEN and CDR2 SYDVKM. V lost 3 bases, J lost 9 bases, and 9 bases lay in between. The CDR3 runs 12 residues. CDR3 loop: CASSFPRVEQFF. For the CDR3, the DNA is TGTGCCAGCAGTTTCCCCCGGGTTGAGCAGTTCTTC.

The V call is TRBV7-9, the J call TRBJ2-3, with D perhaps TRBD2 (5 bases). The CDR3 is 17 residues long. Trimming took 5 bases from V and 6 from J, leaving 24 bases between them. The V gene's germline CDR1 is SEHNR and CDR2 FQNEAQ (reference sequence). The chain's CDR3 is CASSTPVKGVLSDTQYF. The CDR3 coding sequence is TGTGCCAGCAGCACCCCCGTGAAGGGAGTTTTATCCGATACGCAGTATTTT.

The sample holds one count of this clone. The CDR3 sequence is CASSDTRRGTTNYGYTF. As DNA, the CDR3 is TGTGCCAGCAGCGATACCCGCCGGGGCACGACTAACTATGGCTACACCTTC. V gene TRBV7-8 combines with J gene TRBJ1-2; weak D call: TRBD1 (5 bases). V was pared by 5 bases and J by 0 bases, with 19 bases between. This CDR3 has 17 residues. Germline-derived CDR1 and CDR2 are SGHVS and FQNEAQ.

DNA of the CDR3: TGTGCCAGCAGCGTAGGGACAGGTTTCCGACTCGTCACTGAAGCTTTCTTT. Translation: CASSVGTGFRLVTEAFF. J is TRBJ1-1 and V is TRBV9; 7 bases map to TRBD1. Germline V lookup: CDR1 SGDLS, CDR2 YYNGEE. Germline trimming cut 0 bases from V and 4 bases from J; bases unmatched to any gene: 12. The CDR3 length is 17 residues.

The chain is built from TRBV5-1 and TRBJ2-1, with D possibly being TRBD1 or TRBD2 (6 bases each). CDR1 is SGHRS and CDR2 is YFSETQ in the germline V gene. Trimming stripped 0 bases from V and 6 bases from J, with 10 bases between. CDR3 size: 14 residues. In DNA form, the CDR3 reads TGCGCCAGCAGCTTGGTACGGGGGCGCAATGAGCAGTTCTTC. This translates into CASSLVRGRNEQFF. Looking up the rest from reference TRBV5-1 and TRBJ2-1 gives the full variable domain: KAGVTQTPRYLIKTRGQQVTLSCSPISGHRSVSWYQQTPGQGLQFLFEYFSETQRNKGNFPGRFSGRQFSNSRSEMNVSTLELGDSALYLCASSLVRGRNEQFFGPGTRLTVL.

This clone was observed once. CDR3 sequence: CASSTPERELYNEQFF. In DNA, the CDR3 is TGTGCCAGCAGCACCCCCGAGCGGGAGCTCTACAATGAGCAGTTCTTC. This rearrangement joins TRBV5-6 to TRBJ2-1; 8 bases map to TRBD2. Per the germline V gene, CDR1 is SGHDT and CDR2 is YYEEEE. CDR3 size: 16 residues. Trimming at V came to 4 bases and at J to 3 bases, leaving 9 bases not matched to a gene.

This rearrangement joins TRBV29-1 to TRBJ2-5; perhaps TRBD2 as D (5 bases). Germline loops: CDR1 SQVTM, CDR2 ANQGSEA. Trimming pared 5 bases from V and 5 bases from J, leaving 18 bases between. There are 14 residues in the CDR3. CDR3 in DNA: TGCAGCGTTATAGAACGCGGTTCGGGGGAGACCCAGTACTTC. The encoded protein is CSVIERGSGETQYF.

With regard to this clone: The sample has other DNA sequences that encode this CDR3 too. The chain links TRBV9 to TRBJ2-3; D is perhaps TRBD2 (7 bases). The CDR3 runs to 15 residues. Germline V CDR1 and CDR2: SGDLS, YYNGEE. V lost 2 bases and J 2 bases, leaving 12 bases between the germline ends. The CDR3 sequence is CASSVGGAITDTQYF. The CDR3 region has the DNA TGTGCCAGCAGCGTTGGGGGGGCCATCACAGATACGCAGTATTTT. Full variable domain (rest looked up from reference TRBV9 and TRBJ2-3): DSGVTQTPKHLITATGQRVTLRCSPRSGDLSVYWYQQSLDQGLQFLIQYYNGEERAKGNILERFSAQQFPDLHSELNLSSLELGDSALYFCASSVGGAITDTQYFGPGTRLTVL.

This clone was counted once. The sample has other DNA sequences that encode this CDR3 too. This chain joins TRBV9 and TRBJ2-3; a possible D gene is TRBD2 (5 bases). The V and J ends lost 1 base and 0 bases respectively, with 9 bases between them. Germline V gene sequence: CDR1 SGDLS, CDR2 YYNGEE. The CDR3 length is 15 residues. CDR3: CASSVSGASTDTQYF. DNA of the CDR3: TGTGCCAGCAGCGTAAGCGGAGCTAGCACAGATACGCAGTATTTT.

The chain couples TRBV27 to TRBJ2-1, with 11 bases identical to TRBD2. CDR1 is MNHEY and CDR2 is SMNVEV in the germline V gene (reference sequence). The CDR3 spans 13 residues. The trim removed 4 bases at V and 13 bases at J, leaving 6 bases unmatched. The CDR3 sequence is CASSSILAGDQFF. The CDR3 bases are TGTGCCAGCAGTTCCATACTAGCGGGAGACCAGTTCTTC.

The V and J genes are TRBV7-9 and TRBJ2-3; D call uncertain. The CDR3 has 18 residues. Trimming removed 5 bases at V and 3 bases at J, with 24 bases between. Germline assignment: CDR1 SEHNR and CDR2 FQNEAQ (reference sequence). The CDR3 spells CASSSSRGHTGFTDTQYF. The CDR3 region has the DNA TGTGCCAGCAGCAGTTCACGAGGCCACACCGGATTTACAGATACGCAGTATTTT.

The chain has TRBV28 and TRBJ1-6; 9 nucleotides line up with TRBD1. This CDR3 region has 13 residues. V shed 6 bases and J 10 bases; nucleotides not matched to a gene: 4. The germline CDR1 and CDR2 sequences are MDHEN and SYDVKM. The CDR3 sequence: CASRDRGWSPLHF. In DNA, the CDR3 is TGTGCCAGCAGGGACAGGGGATGGTCACCCCTCCACTTT.

The J gene is TRBJ1-4, the V gene TRBV9; D gene unclear. V shed 6 bases and J shed 0 bases, with 6 bases lying between them. CDR1 SGDLS and CDR2 YYNGEE come from the germline V gene. The CDR3 has 13 amino acids. The CDR3 sequence: CASTPATNEKLFF. CDR3 nucleotides: TGTGCCAGCACCCCAGCAACTAATGAAAAACTGTTTTTT.

The chain is built from TRBV15 and TRBJ1-5; 7 bases align to TRBD1. The germline V gene encodes CDR1 LNHNV and CDR2 YYDKDF (reference sequence). V was clipped by 5 bases and J by 2 bases; unmatched bases: 6. The CDR3 spans 15 residues. Here the CDR3 reads CATSVRDSGNQPQHF. The CDR3 coding sequence is TGTGCCACCAGCGTCCGGGACAGTGGCAATCAGCCCCAGCATTTT. Full variable domain (missing parts from reference TRBV15 and TRBJ1-5): DAMVIQNPRYQVTQFGKPVTLSCSQTLNHNVMYWYQQKSSQAPKLLFHYYDKDFNNEADTPDNFQSRRPNTSFCFLDIRSPGLGDTAMYLCATSVRDSGNQPQHFGDGTRLSIL.

The CDR3 nucleotides read TGCGCCAGCAGTGAGGGACAGGGGGTTGACAATGAGCAGTTCTTC. Its translation is CASSEGQGVDNEQFF. The V call is TRBV10-1, the J call TRBJ2-1; TRBD1 agrees at 10 bases. Trimming cost V 2 bases and J 5 bases; bases outside gene matches: 3. Germline V lookup: CDR1 WNHNN, CDR2 SYGVQD (reference sequence). The CDR3 extends over 15 amino acids.